This is a list of T cell receptor beta chains from one sample in a study of radiotherapy plus CTLA-4 blockade in lung cancer. Clones were read by immunoSEQ multiplex PCR, and TCRdb kept only the in-frame ones, dropping some. The data contain over 85,000 clones, around 84% of them singletons. The input for sequencing was peripheral blood, taken from a patient treated with radiotherapy plus ipilimumab. The origin of the receptors is a human donor with non-small cell lung cancer that progressed on radiotherapy plus ipilimumab. CDR3s include the opening cysteine and the closing phenylalanine or tryptophan. D genes are given only for firm matches. The listing skips clone size in some rows; elsewhere it reads once, few, many or a size class.

>TRBV29-1|TRBD1|TRBJ2-7|few
CSVNSGQGGEQYF
TGCAGCGTCAATAGCGGACAGGGCGGCGAGCAGTACTTC
>TRBV27|-|TRBJ1-2|once
CASSLGRGPGYGYTF
TGTGCCAGCAGTTTAGGCCGGGGGCCCGGCTATGGCTACACCTTC
>TRBV7-2|TRBD1|TRBJ2-7|few
CASSHRGMEQYF
TGTGCCAGCAGCCACAGGGGGATGGAGCAGTACTTC
>TRBV10-2|-|TRBJ1-2|-
CASSESINYGYTF
TGCGCCAGCAGTGAGTCGATAAACTATGGCTACACCTTC
>TRBV29-1|TRBD1|TRBJ2-1|-
CSVPPLLGTGQNRNEQFF
TGCAGCGTTCCTCCTCTTCTCGGGACAGGGCAGAATAGGAATGAGCAGTTCTTC
>TRBV7-9|-|TRBJ1-4|-
CASSETGRLNEKLFF
TGTGCCAGCAGCGAGACCGGCAGGCTTAATGAAAAACTGTTTTTT
>TRBV19|TRBD1|TRBJ1-5|-
CASTSQGASQPQHF
TGTGCCAGTACTTCCCAGGGGGCAAGTCAGCCCCAGCATTTT
>TRBV7-6|-|TRBJ1-1|-
CASSSGHGGINTEAFF
TGTGCCAGCAGCTCAGGACACGGGGGAATTAACACTGAAGCTTTCTTT
>TRBV9|TRBD1|TRBJ2-1|-
CASSASPTGGGRFDEQFF
TGTGCCAGCAGCGCATCACCAACAGGGGGCGGACGATTCGATGAGCAGTTCTTC
>TRBV25-1|-|TRBJ2-1|-
CASSKPGAYNEQFF
TGTGCCAGCAGTAAACCGGGAGCCTACAATGAGCAGTTCTTC
>TRBV15|TRBD1|TRBJ1-1|-
CATSRDRGGRTEAFF
TGTGCCACCAGCAGAGATAGAGGGGGCAGGACTGAAGCTTTCTTT
>TRBV10-2|TRBD1|TRBJ1-1|-
CASSVGGGEAFF
TGCGCCAGCAGTGTGGGAGGGGGCGAAGCTTTCTTT
>TRBV14|-|TRBJ2-1|-
CASSQTGSGEQFF
TGTGCCAGCAGCCAAACAGGGTCCGGTGAGCAGTTCTTC
>TRBV28|-|TRBJ1-1|-
CASSLLPNTEAFF
TGTGCCAGCAGTTTACTTCCGAACACTGAAGCTTTCTTT
>TRBV6-5|TRBD2|TRBJ2-3|-
CASSYGAGALPEQYF
TGTGCCAGCAGTTACGGAGCGGGAGCCCTCCCGGAGCAGTATTTT
>TRBV6-1|-|TRBJ1-5|once
CASSEFETIWSNQPQHF
TGTGCCAGCAGTGAATTCGAGACCATATGGAGCAATCAGCCCCAGCATTTT
>TRBV28|-|TRBJ1-5|-
CASSGLLGNQPQHF
TGTGCCAGCAGCGGGTTGTTAGGCAATCAGCCCCAGCATTTT
>TRBV7-3|-|TRBJ2-3|-
CASSFQGADTQYF
TGTGCCAGCAGCTTCCAGGGCGCAGATACGCAGTATTTT
>TRBV30|TRBD1|TRBJ1-1|-
CAWSRGGLAEAFF
TGTGCCTGGAGCAGGGGGGGTTTGGCTGAAGCTTTCTTT
>TRBV4-2|-|TRBJ2-1|-
CASSQDPGPPYNEQFF
TGTGCCAGCAGCCAAGATCCCGGGCCCCCATACAATGAGCAGTTCTTC
>TRBV2|-|TRBJ2-1|medium-sized
CASSGGGNEQFF
TGTGCCAGCAGTGGAGGGGGCAATGAGCAGTTCTTC
>TRBV5-8|-|TRBJ2-2|-
CASSSSSRFDTGELFF
TGTGCCAGCAGTTCCAGTTCGCGGTTCGACACCGGGGAGCTGTTTTTT
>TRBV6-5|-|TRBJ2-2|-
CASSYFGYTGELFF
TGTGCCAGCAGTTATTTCGGGTACACCGGGGAGCTGTTTTTT
>TRBV6-1|-|TRBJ2-1|-
CASSGAVSSYNEQFF
TGTGCCAGCAGTGGGGCGGTTAGCTCCTACAATGAGCAGTTCTTC
>TRBV5-6|TRBD1|TRBJ2-3|-
CASSLSLDRGQGDTQYF
TGTGCCAGCAGCTTAAGCCTGGACAGGGGGCAGGGAGATACGCAGTATTTT
>TRBV7-9|TRBD2|TRBJ2-4|-
CASSPTSGRKNIQYF
TGTGCCAGCAGCCCGACTAGCGGGAGAAAAAACATTCAGTACTTC
>TRBV28|-|TRBJ1-3|once
CASSAPGPSGNTIYF
TGTGCCAGCAGTGCCCCAGGGCCCTCTGGAAACACCATATATTTT
>TRBV4-2|TRBD1|TRBJ2-7|-
CASSQGDRGGYEQYF
TGTGCCAGCAGCCAAGGGGACAGGGGGGGCTACGAGCAGTACTTC
>TRBV5-6|TRBD1|TRBJ2-5|once
CASSRTGGQETQYF
TGTGCCAGCAGCCGGACAGGGGGGCAAGAGACCCAGTACTTC
>TRBV19|-|TRBJ2-2|-
CASRGEGRLRSGELFF
TGTGCCAGTAGGGGCGAGGGGCGGCTACGGTCCGGGGAGCTGTTTTTT
>TRBV6-5|TRBD1|TRBJ1-1|-
CASSESWDSEAFF
TGTGCCAGCAGTGAATCATGGGACAGTGAAGCTTTCTTT
>TRBV27|TRBD1|TRBJ1-2|-
CASSTQDRGNGYTF
TGTGCCAGCAGTACTCAGGACAGGGGGAATGGCTACACCTTC
>TRBV7-9|-|TRBJ2-7|few
CASSLGGGYEQYF
TGTGCCAGCAGCTTAGGAGGTGGCTACGAGCAGTACTTC
>TRBV10-3|TRBD2|TRBJ2-7|-
CAISEAETSDIYEQYF
TGTGCCATCAGTGAGGCTGAGACTAGCGATATCTACGAGCAGTACTTC
>TRBV7-9|-|TRBJ2-1|once
CASSLVGSSYNEQFF
TGTGCCAGCAGCTTAGTCGGGAGCTCCTACAATGAGCAGTTCTTC